A single sample gave rise to the 14 T cell receptor beta chains below, sequenced in a study of T cells in Graves' hyperthyroidism and ophthalmopathy. Authors of the study amplified TCR beta CDR3 regions from RNA transcripts. First-round RT-PCR with HTBI primers amplified the TCR CDR3 region. TCRdb processed the multiplex PCR reads anew with MiXCR; each CDR3 protein has one entry. Of around 270,000 distinct CDR3 sequences listed, roughly a fifth are singletons. Sequenced sample: blood. The receptors were sampled from a man aged 45-60 years with Graves' ophthalmopathy.

This clonotype showed up many times. One end of the junction varies from germline; a read error may be responsible. The J gene is TRBJ1-1, the V gene TRBV7-3; no reliable D call. Germline V gene sequence: CDR1 SGHTA, CDR2 FQGTGA. This CDR3 is 13 amino acids long. The CDR3 is CASSLKGGTEAFF. CDR3 DNA: TGTGCCAGCAGTTTAAAGGGAGGCACTGAAGCTTTCTTT.

This clonotype was found many times. This chain links TRBV20-1 with TRBJ2-3; a weak D match, TRBD1 (5 bases). Trimming removed 8 bases at V and 2 bases at J, with 8 bases between. Per germline, CDR1 DFQATT and CDR2 SNEGSKA (reference sequence). The CDR3 runs 11 residues. DNA for the CDR3: TGCAGTTCAGGGTTCACAGATACGCAGTATTTT. Protein sequence: CSSGFTDTQYF.

This chain connects TRBV25-1 to TRBJ1-5; 8 bases line up with TRBD1. Germline V gives CDR1 MGHDK, CDR2 SYGVNS. Trimming removed 2 bases from V and 3 bases from J; junction bases left unmatched: 6. The CDR3 length is 16 residues. The CDR3 loop is CASSEHDRGHNQPQHF. Here the CDR3 DNA reads TGTGCCAGCAGTGAACATGACAGGGGCCACAATCAGCCCCAGCATTTT. The variable domain in full, completed from reference TRBV25-1 and TRBJ1-5, reads EADIYQTPRYLVIGTGKKITLECSQTMGHDKMYWYQQDPGMELHLIHYSYGVNSTEKGDLSSESTVSRIRTEHFPLTLESARPSHTSQYLCASSEHDRGHNQPQHFGDGTRLSIL.

This clonotype was counted at least ten times. J is TRBJ1-1 and V is TRBV5-1; unclear D gene. The CDR3 spans 14 residues. V lost 9 bases to trimming and J lost 1 base, with 16 bases between them. Germline CDR1 is SGHRS and CDR2 is YFSETQ. CDR3 DNA: TGCGCCACGAGGGCAACCATCGGGAACACTGAAGCTTTCTTT. Translated, it gives CATRATIGNTEAFF.

In its sample, this clonotype was seen many times. V is TRBV9 and J is TRBJ1-2; D not certain. The CDR3 consists of 13 residues. From germline, CDR1 is SGDLS and CDR2 YYNGEE. V dropped 4 bases and J dropped 8 bases, with 15 bases sitting between them. This CDR3 reads CASSSGWAAGYTF. DNA of the CDR3: TGTGCCAGCAGCTCCGGCTGGGCCGCCGGCTACACCTTC.

This clonotype showed up just a few times. J is TRBJ1-4 and V is TRBV20-1; TRBD1 might be the D (6 bases). Germline V gene data show CDR1 as DFQATT and CDR2 as SNEGSKA (reference sequence). The V and J ends lost 4 bases and 7 bases respectively, with 13 bases between them. This CDR3 has 13 amino acids. CDR3: CSATTGRSEKLFF. The CDR3 DNA sequence: TGCAGTGCTACGACAGGAAGAAGTGAAAAACTGTTTTTT.

This rearrangement joins TRBV5-1 to TRBJ2-5; the D is unclear. In germline, CDR1 is SGHRS, CDR2 YFSETQ. The V and J ends lost 3 bases and 0 bases respectively, with 15 bases between them. This CDR3 is built from 16 residues. The CDR3 protein is CASSYVGTVYQETQYF. DNA of the CDR3: TGCGCCAGCAGCTATGTCGGAACTGTCTACCAAGAGACCCAGTACTTC.

This clonotype was observed at least ten times. The V and J genes are TRBV28 and TRBJ2-1, with 8 bases matching TRBD2. The CDR3 covers 14 residues. With V trimmed by 7 bases and J by 10 bases, 12 bases remained unmatched. Germline values: CDR1 MDHEN, CDR2 SYDVKM. The CDR3 DNA follows: TGTGCCAGCACCCCTGGAGCGGGAGAACGAGAGCAGTTCTTC. As protein: CASTPGAGEREQFF. Complete variable domain (other parts from reference TRBV28 and TRBJ2-1): DVKVTQSSRYLVKRTGEKVFLECVQDMDHENMFWYRQDPGLGLRLIYFSYDVKMKEKGDIPEGYSVSREKKERFSLILESASTNQTSMYLCASTPGAGEREQFFGPGTRLTVL.

Notes on this clonotype: A single base separates this from a much larger clone, so it may be a read error. The V and J genes are TRBV30 and TRBJ2-7; the D call may be TRBD1 or TRBD2 (7 bases each). CDR1 and CDR2 (germline): GTSNPN, SVGIG (reference sequence). There are 12 residues in the CDR3. CDR3 region: CARSTRGRGQYF. CDR3 sequence (DNA): TGTGCCCGGAGTACCAGGGGGAGGGGGCAGTACTTC.

In its sample, this clonotype was seen many times. This chain connects TRBV12-3 or TRBV12-4 to TRBJ1-5; tentative D call: TRBD1 (6 bases). The CDR3 spans 14 residues. Between the trimmed V and J ends, which lost 6 bases and 7 bases, there was a span of 16 bases. The CDR3 DNA reads as TGTGCCAGCAGCCAAGGGGGGGCTGGACAGCCCCAGCATTTT. It specifies CASSQGGAGQPQHF.

This clonotype was seen more than once but under ten times. The J gene is TRBJ2-7, the V gene TRBV20-1; TRBD2 matches 7 bases. Germline-derived CDR1 and CDR2 are DFQATT and SNEGSKA (reference sequence). Trimming cost V 1 base and J 0 bases; bases outside gene matches: 6. The CDR3 covers 15 residues. The CDR3 bases are TGCAGTGCTAGAGTCCTAGCGGAAAGCTCCTACGAGCAGTACTTC. It codes for CSARVLAESSYEQYF.

This clonotype was detected many times. The rearrangement links TRBV5-1 to TRBJ2-4; the D is unclear. The CDR3 runs to 14 residues. V was trimmed by 0 bases and J by 4 bases, leaving 8 bases between them. Germline CDR1 reads SGHRS; CDR2 reads YFSETQ. The CDR3 bases are TGCGCCAGCAGCTTGGTCGGCAGGAAAAACATTCAGTACTTC. Its protein is CASSLVGRKNIQYF.

The rearrangement joins TRBV6-6 to TRBJ1-2, with D perhaps matching TRBD1 (6 bases). V was shortened by 0 bases and J by 6 bases, with 8 bases between the two germline ends. The CDR3 is 13 residues long. From germline, CDR1 is MNHNY and CDR2 SVGAGI (reference sequence). CDR3 bases: TGTGCCAGCAGTTACTCGTACAGGGATGGCTACACCTTC. It encodes CASSYSYRDGYTF.

This clonotype was seen repeatedly, ten times or more. V usage is TRBV3-1 and J usage is TRBJ1-1, with D perhaps TRBD1 (6 bases). Trimming took 7 bases from V and 5 from J, leaving 14 bases between them. The germline V gene encodes CDR1 LGHDT and CDR2 YNNKEL (reference sequence). The CDR3 is 13 amino acids. Here the CDR3 reads CASNHRGATEAFF. The CDR3, as DNA: TGTGCCAGCAACCATAGGGGGGCAACTGAAGCTTTCTTT.